Listed here are 31 T cell receptor beta chains from one sample, sequenced in a study of cytomegalovirus exposure and HLA in healthy donors. Primers for the PCR totalled 60 Vbeta and 13 Jbeta. Profiled with immunoSEQ multiplex PCR; TCRdb holds only in-frame clones, not every one. The sample holds 65,000 to 75,000 clones; around 62% are singletons and the top ten take 17%. Source material: PBMCs. These receptors all come from a middle-aged man in good health and CMV-seropositive.

In this sample, this clone turned up a few times. The rearrangement uses TRBV10-3 and TRBJ2-7; 8 bases match TRBD1. The CDR3 totals 14 residues. Germline-derived CDR1 and CDR2 are ENHRY and SYGVKD. Losses at the gene ends were 4 bases for V and 3 bases for J; bases not matched to a gene: 5. CDR3 bases: TGTGCCATCAGTGTGGCAGGGGGCAACTACGAGCAGTACTTC. This translates into CAISVAGGNYEQYF.

The rearrangement joins TRBV11-3 to TRBJ1-3, with 9 bases identical to TRBD1. Trimming took 5 bases from V and 4 from J; bases not matched to a gene: 6. Germline CDR1 is SGHNT and CDR2 is YENEEA. CDR3 length: 15 residues. DNA for the CDR3: TGTGCCAGCAGCACAGGGACAGGGCACGGAAACACCATATATTTT. Protein sequence: CASSTGTGHGNTIYF.

V is TRBV4-2 and J is TRBJ2-2, with D tentatively TRBD2 (6 bases). The CDR3 is 16 residues long. Germline V CDR1 and CDR2: LGHNA, YNFKEQ. The V end was cut by 0 bases, the J end by 1 base, with 9 bases between. DNA for the CDR3: TGTGCCAGCAGCCAAGAGGGGCGGGAGAACACCGGGGAGCTGTTTTTT. Translation: CASSQEGRENTGELFF.

The gene calls are TRBV4-2 and TRBJ1-6; the D is unclear. Germline V gene lookup returns CDR1 LGHNA and CDR2 YNFKEQ. Trimming left V 0 bases short and J 9 bases short, with 12 bases between. The CDR3 has 15 residues. The CDR3 loop is CASSQDRQASSPLHF. The CDR3, as DNA: TGTGCCAGCAGCCAAGATCGGCAGGCGAGTTCACCCCTCCACTTT.

The CDR3 reads CASSSARLLYEQYF. The CDR3 DNA reads as TGTGCCAGCAGCTCCGCGCGCCTCCTCTACGAGCAGTACTTC. The chain combines TRBV11-2 with TRBJ2-7; D gene ambiguous. The ends were cut back, 4 bases at V and 3 bases at J, with 13 bases in the middle. Germline V lookup: CDR1 SGHAT, CDR2 FQNNGV. This CDR3 contains 14 residues. Full variable domain (remainder filled in from reference TRBV11-2 and TRBJ2-7): EAGVAQSPRYKIIEKRQSVAFWCNPISGHATLYWYQQILGQGPKLLIQFQNNGVVDDSQLPKDRFSAERLKGVDSTLKIQPAKLEDSAVYLCASSSARLLYEQYFGPGTRLTVT.

J is TRBJ1-2 and V is TRBV19, with D possibly TRBD1 on 6 matching bases. The ends were cut back, 9 bases at V and 7 bases at J, with 12 bases in the middle. CDR3 length equals 11 residues. Germline loops: CDR1 LNHDA, CDR2 SQIVND (reference sequence). CDR3 residues: CASLSGAGYTF. In nucleotides, the CDR3 is TGTGCCAGCCTTTCAGGGGCTGGCTACACCTTC.

This clone came up a few times. This sequence joins TRBV11-2 and TRBJ2-7; D is perhaps TRBD2 (7 bases). Trimming left V 5 bases short and J 2 bases short, with 22 bases between. The CDR3 sequence is 17 residues long. Germline-derived CDR1 and CDR2 are SGHAT and FQNNGV. In nucleotides, the CDR3 is TGTGCCAGCAGCCCGATCCGGGGGGCGGGGGTGACCTACGAGCAGTACTTC. As protein: CASSPIRGAGVTYEQYF.

The rearrangement uses TRBV2 and TRBJ2-5, with D possibly being TRBD2 (6 bases). The J call could be wrong; TRBJ2-7 is a better fit for the DNA end. The CDR3 covers 15 residues. Looked up from germline, CDR1 is SNHLY and CDR2 is FYNNEI. CDR3 bases: TGTGCCAGCAGTGAAGAAGGCGGGAAGTCCTACGAGCAGTACTTC. Protein: CASSEEGGKSYEQYF.

The genes are TRBV5-1 and TRBJ2-2, with 10 bases that match TRBD1. The CDR3 length is 15 residues. The V and J ends lost 4 bases and 7 bases, in that order; junction bases with no gene match: 7. In germline, CDR1 is SGHRS, CDR2 YFSETQ. The CDR3 here is CASSPDRGFGGELFF. In DNA form, the CDR3 reads TGCGCCAGCAGCCCGGACAGGGGGTTCGGCGGGGAGCTGTTTTTT.

With respect to this clone: One junction end disagrees with the germline gene, perhaps due to a read error. The chain combines TRBV7-9 with TRBJ1-4, with a tentative D call TRBD1 (6 bases). CDR1 is SEHNR, CDR2 FQNEAQ, per germline (reference sequence). CDR3 size: 16 residues. The CDR3 DNA reads as TGTTCCAGCAGTCAAACAGGGCGGGCTTGGGATGAAAAACTGTTTTTT. Translating gives CSSSQTGRAWDEKLFF.

This clone was seen just once. The genes are TRBV6-6 and TRBJ1-2, with D possibly matching TRBD1 (5 bases). This CDR3 region has 14 residues. CDR1 is MNHNY and CDR2 is SVGAGI in the germline V gene (reference sequence). The V gene lost 1 base and the J gene lost 2 bases, with 8 bases spanning the gap. The chain's CDR3 is CASSYFGGNYGYTF. The CDR3 coding sequence is TGTGCCAGCAGTTACTTTGGGGGGAACTATGGCTACACCTTC.

This clone was seen a handful of times. This chain uses TRBV6-5 with TRBJ1-5; 7 nucleotides align to TRBD1. Unmatched junction bases numbered 9, after V lost 6 bases and J lost 4 bases. The CDR3 length is 15 residues. CDR1 is MNHEY, CDR2 SVGAGI, per germline. The CDR3 coding sequence is TGTGCCAGCAGCCGCGACAGGGCTGGGAATCAGCCCCAGCATTTT. Its translation: CASSRDRAGNQPQHF.

V gene TRBV2 combines with J gene TRBJ2-3; TRBD2 matches at 8 bases. The CDR3 runs 15 residues. Germline V gene data show CDR1 as SNHLY and CDR2 as FYNNEI. V lost 4 bases and J lost 5; bases outside the gene matches: 8. The CDR3 coding sequence is TGTGCCAGCAGTGTGAGCCCCAGCGGGGGAGATACGCAGTATTTT. Translating it yields CASSVSPSGGDTQYF.

The chain uses TRBV30 and TRBJ2-3; 12 bases are shared with TRBD2. Germline trimming cut 1 base from V and 3 bases from J; bases unmatched to any gene: 2. The CDR3 is 15 residues long. The germline gives CDR1 GTSNPN, CDR2 SVGIG (reference sequence). The CDR3, as DNA: TGTGCCTGGAGTGGACTAGCGGGGGTTACAGATACGCAGTATTTT. Translated, it gives CAWSGLAGVTDTQYF. The variable domain in full, completed from reference TRBV30 and TRBJ2-3, reads SQTIHQWPATLVQPVGSPLSLECTVEGTSNPNLYWYRQAAGRGLQLLFYSVGIGQISSEVPQNLSASRPQDRQFILSSKKLLLSDSGFYLCAWSGLAGVTDTQYFGPGTRLTVL.

This clone was picked up a small number of times. V is TRBV7-9 and J is TRBJ2-2; D gene unclear. The CDR3 extends over 14 amino acids. The V gene lost 3 bases and the J gene lost 1 base, with 6 bases spanning the gap. Per germline, CDR1 SEHNR and CDR2 FQNEAQ (reference sequence). CDR3 in amino acids: CASSLSQNTGELFF. CDR3 in DNA: TGTGCCAGCAGCTTGAGCCAGAACACCGGGGAGCTGTTTTTT. Based on the CDR3 plus reference TRBV7-9 and TRBJ2-2, the full variable domain is DTGVSQNPRHKITKRGQNVTFRCDPISEHNRLYWYRQTLGQGPEFLTYFQNEAQLEKSRLLSDRFSAERPKGSFSTLEIQRTEQGDSAMYLCASSLSQNTGELFFGEGSRLTVL.

J is TRBJ2-7 and V is TRBV9; TRBD1 matches at 7 bases. Per the germline V gene, CDR1 is SGDLS and CDR2 is YYNGEE. V gave up 0 bases and J gave up 0 bases; unmatched junction bases: 6. CDR3 length equals 16 residues. The CDR3, as DNA: TGTGCCAGCAGCGTAGGTGACAGGGCCTCCTCCTACGAGCAGTACTTC. This translates into CASSVGDRASSYEQYF.

The rearrangement links TRBV9 to TRBJ2-7; 14 nucleotides agree with TRBD2. The junction had 8 bases not matched to a gene; V was cut back by 3 bases and J by 6 bases. This CDR3 has 16 residues. Per the germline V gene, CDR1 is SGDLS and CDR2 is YYNGEE. CDR3 loop: CASSEQGLAGVSEQYF. The CDR3, as DNA: TGTGCCAGCAGCGAACAGGGACTAGCGGGAGTAAGCGAGCAGTACTTC. Looking up the rest from reference TRBV9 and TRBJ2-7 gives the full variable domain: DSGVTQTPKHLITATGQRVTLRCSPRSGDLSVYWYQQSLDQGLQFLIQYYNGEERAKGNILERFSAQQFPDLHSELNLSSLELGDSALYFCASSEQGLAGVSEQYFGPGTRLTVT.

This chain uses TRBV29-1 with TRBJ1-2, with 7 bases identical to TRBD1. The CDR3 loop spans 12 amino acids. J gave up 4 bases and V 4 bases, and 3 bases lay outside the gene matches. From germline, CDR1 is SQVTM and CDR2 ANQGSEA. CDR3 sequence: CSVVGGRYGYTF. The CDR3 DNA reads TGCAGCGTTGTAGGGGGCCGCTATGGCTACACCTTC.

The rearrangement links TRBV7-9 to TRBJ1-4, with a tentative D call TRBD1 (5 bases). This CDR3 is built from 15 residues. V was clipped by 5 bases and J by 6 bases, with 16 bases between them. Germline loops: CDR1 SEHNR, CDR2 FQNEAQ (reference sequence). The CDR3: CASSGTGRRDEKLFF. The DNA for the CDR3 is TGTGCCAGCAGCGGGACGGGGAGGCGGGATGAAAAACTGTTTTTT.

The chain is built from TRBV29-1 and TRBJ1-2; 8 bases are a match to TRBD1. The CDR3 spans 13 residues. Trimming at V came to 5 bases and at J to 8 bases, leaving 10 bases not matched to a gene. Germline values: CDR1 SQVTM, CDR2 ANQGSEA. The CDR3 here is CSVLGQGKRGYTF. CDR3 sequence (DNA): TGCAGCGTTTTAGGACAGGGAAAACGGGGCTACACCTTC. Complete variable domain (other parts from reference TRBV29-1 and TRBJ1-2): SAVISQKPSRDICQRGTSLTIQCQVDSQVTMMFWYRQQPGQSLTLIATANQGSEATYESGFVIDKFPISRPNLTFSTLTVSNMSPEDSSIYLCSVLGQGKRGYTFGSGTRLTVV.

The chain combines TRBV6-5 with TRBJ2-5, with 9 nucleotides matching TRBD2. Looked up from germline, CDR1 is MNHEY and CDR2 is SVGAGI. The CDR3 runs to 16 residues. V shed 2 bases and J 4 bases; nucleotides not matched to a gene: 8. DNA for the CDR3: TGTGCCAGCAGTTACGGGGTTAGCGGGAGCCCAGAGACCCAGTACTTC. Its protein product is CASSYGVSGSPETQYF.

The chain couples TRBV18 to TRBJ2-6; 8 bases align to TRBD2. The germline CDR1 and CDR2 sequences are KGHSH and LQKENI. The CDR3 is made up of 16 amino acids. J lost 1 base, V lost 5 bases, and 4 bases had no gene match. The DNA for the CDR3 is TGTGCCAGCTCAACCGGCGGGAGGTCTGGGGCCAACGTCCTGACTTTC. This gives the protein CASSTGGRSGANVLTF.

V is TRBV4-1 and J is TRBJ1-5, with a possible D match to TRBD1 (5 bases). Germline assignment: CDR1 MGHRA and CDR2 YSYEKL. CDR3 length: 15 residues. Deletions cut 0 bases from V and 7 bases from J, with 13 bases between. The CDR3 here is CASSQEGRGGQPQHF. In DNA form, the CDR3 reads TGCGCCAGCAGCCAAGAAGGGAGGGGCGGGCAGCCCCAGCATTTT.

CDR3 sequence reads: CASSSQAGPYEQYF. The CDR3 bases are TGTGCCAGCAGCTCCCAGGCAGGGCCCTACGAGCAGTACTTC. The V call is TRBV7-6, the J call TRBJ2-7; weak D call: TRBD1 (5 bases). V gave up 4 bases and J gave up 2 bases, with 12 bases separating them. CDR3 length: 14 amino acids. Germline V gene data show CDR1 as SGHVS and CDR2 as FNYEAQ.

This chain uses TRBV27 with TRBJ1-2, with 9 nucleotides matching TRBD1. Germline V lookup: CDR1 MNHEY, CDR2 SMNVEV (reference sequence). The junction had 8 bases not matched to a gene; V was cut back by 4 bases and J by 5 bases. This CDR3 has 15 amino acids. CDR3 residues: CASSYSPGTGYGYTF. CDR3 coding DNA: TGTGCCAGCAGTTACTCCCCCGGGACAGGGTATGGCTACACCTTC.

The chain carries TRBV27 and TRBJ2-7; 7 nucleotides line up with TRBD1. V was pared by 2 bases and J by 1 base, with 2 bases of the junction left unmatched. Germline V gene lookup returns CDR1 MNHEY and CDR2 SMNVEV (reference sequence). The CDR3 has 14 amino acids. The CDR3 loop reads CASSLDRVSYEQYF. Written as DNA, the CDR3 is TGTGCCAGCAGTTTAGACAGGGTGTCCTACGAGCAGTACTTC.

The V gene is TRBV11-3, the J gene TRBJ2-5; no definite D call. This CDR3 has 17 amino acids. The germline V gene encodes CDR1 SGHNT and CDR2 YENEEA. V was shortened by 4 bases and J by 1 base, with 19 bases between the two germline ends. In nucleotides, the CDR3 is TGTGCCAGCAGCTCCCTATACGTGAGATACCCCCAAGAGACCCAGTACTTC. Its protein is CASSSLYVRYPQETQYF.

CDR3 protein: CASSLQGAGNQPQHF. Written as DNA, the CDR3 is TGTGCCAGCAGTCTCCAGGGGGCCGGCAATCAGCCCCAGCATTTT. This rearrangement joins TRBV27 to TRBJ1-5, with TRBD1 matching over 8 bases. The V segment lost 5 bases and the J segment 2 bases; nucleotides outside the gene matches: 5. CDR1 is MNHEY and CDR2 is SMNVEV in the germline V gene (reference sequence). The CDR3 has 15 residues.

The chain uses TRBV29-1 and TRBJ1-1, with D maybe TRBD1 (6 bases). The germline V and J ends were trimmed by 7 bases and 7 bases, with 7 bases remaining between them. Germline lookup yields CDR1 SQVTM and CDR2 ANQGSEA. The CDR3 sequence is 9 residues long. The CDR3 DNA follows: TGCAGCGCAGGGGATGAAGCTTTCTTT. Protein product: CSAGDEAFF. Full variable domain (outside the CDR3, taken from reference TRBV29-1 and TRBJ1-1): SAVISQKPSRDICQRGTSLTIQCQVDSQVTMMFWYRQQPGQSLTLIATANQGSEATYESGFVIDKFPISRPNLTFSTLTVSNMSPEDSSIYLCSAGDEAFFGQGTRLTVV.

The rearrangement links TRBV7-2 to TRBJ2-5; 7 nucleotides agree with TRBD2. The CDR3 is made up of 14 amino acids. Germline CDR1 is SGHTA and CDR2 is FQGNSA. J gave up 4 bases and V 2 bases, and 4 bases lay outside the gene matches. CDR3 nucleotide sequence: TGTGCCAGCAGCTTAAGCGGGGACCCAGAGACCCAGTACTTC. This sequence encodes CASSLSGDPETQYF. Complete variable domain (other parts from reference TRBV7-2 and TRBJ2-5): GAGVSQSPSNKVTEKGKDVELRCDPISGHTALYWYRQSLGQGLEFLIYFQGNSAPDKSGLPSDRFSAERTGGSVSTLTIQRTQQEDSAVYLCASSLSGDPETQYFGPGTRLLVL.

The CDR3 DNA is TGTGCCATCAGTAGGGGGCAGTTCGAGACCCAGTACTTC. Its protein is CAISRGQFETQYF. The chain links TRBV10-3 to TRBJ2-5; 7 bases fit TRBD1. The germline gives CDR1 ENHRY, CDR2 SYGVKD. The CDR3 runs 13 residues. V dropped 5 bases and J dropped 5; count of bases not matched to a gene: 5.